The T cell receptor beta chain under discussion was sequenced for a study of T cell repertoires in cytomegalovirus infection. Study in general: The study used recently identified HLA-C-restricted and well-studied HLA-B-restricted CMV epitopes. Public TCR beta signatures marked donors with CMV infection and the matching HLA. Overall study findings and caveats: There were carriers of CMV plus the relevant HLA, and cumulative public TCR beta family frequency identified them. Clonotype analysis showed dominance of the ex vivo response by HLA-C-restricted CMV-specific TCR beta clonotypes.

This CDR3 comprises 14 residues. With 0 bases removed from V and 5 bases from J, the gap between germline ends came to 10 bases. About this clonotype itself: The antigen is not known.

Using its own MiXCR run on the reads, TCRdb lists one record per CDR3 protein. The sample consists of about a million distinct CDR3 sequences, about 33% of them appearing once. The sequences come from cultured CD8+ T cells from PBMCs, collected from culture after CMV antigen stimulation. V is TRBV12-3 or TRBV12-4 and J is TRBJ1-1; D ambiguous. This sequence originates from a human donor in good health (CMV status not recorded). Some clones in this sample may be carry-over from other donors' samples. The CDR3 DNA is TGTGCCAGCAGTTTAGCGCGGGTTACGACTGAAGCTTTCTTT. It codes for CASSLARVTTEAFF.